This T cell receptor beta chain emerged from a study of T cell repertoires in cytomegalovirus infection. Study-wide background: Newly reported HLA-C-restricted and thoroughly characterized HLA-B-restricted CMV epitopes were employed. In public TCR beta signatures, there were indications of both CMV infection and matching HLA type. General study results and limits: Adding up the frequency of public TCR beta families identified people who carried CMV plus the relevant HLA. HLA-C-restricted CMV clonotypes gave the most frequent clonotype in two of eight donors.

On this clonotype itself: No antigen is known for it.

TCRdb ran MiXCR on the reads and lists one entry per CDR3 protein. This repertoire shows a few hundred thousand distinct CDR3 sequences, under 45% found once; its top ten account for around 46%. J gave up 11 bases and V 2 bases, and 3 bases lay outside the gene matches. The CDR3 has 13 amino acids. Germline V CDR1 and CDR2: MNHEY, SMNVEV (reference sequence). V and J are TRBV27 and TRBJ1-6; 7 bases are a match to TRBD1. This receptor was taken from a human donor in good health (CMV status not recorded). Some clones in this sample may be carry-over from other donors' samples. Sequenced material: cultured PBMCs, taken from culture after CMV antigen stimulation. The DNA of the CDR3 is TGTGCCAGCAGTTTAACAGGGGTTCCACCCCTCCACTTT. It codes for CASSLTGVPPLHF.